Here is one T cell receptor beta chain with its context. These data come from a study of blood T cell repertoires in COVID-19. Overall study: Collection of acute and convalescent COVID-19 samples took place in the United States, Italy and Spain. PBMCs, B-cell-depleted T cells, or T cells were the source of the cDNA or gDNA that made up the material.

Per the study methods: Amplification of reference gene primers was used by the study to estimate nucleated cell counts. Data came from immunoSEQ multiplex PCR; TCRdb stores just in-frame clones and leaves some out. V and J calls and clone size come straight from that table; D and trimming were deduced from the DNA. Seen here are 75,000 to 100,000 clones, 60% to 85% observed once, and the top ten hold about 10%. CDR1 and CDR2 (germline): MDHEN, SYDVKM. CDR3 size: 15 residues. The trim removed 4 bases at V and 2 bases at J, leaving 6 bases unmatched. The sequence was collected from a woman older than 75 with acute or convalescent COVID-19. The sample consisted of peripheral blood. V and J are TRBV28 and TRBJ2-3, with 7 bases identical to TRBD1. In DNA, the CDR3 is TGTGCCAGCAGTTCGGGACAGTTAACCACAGATACGCAGTATTTT. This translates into CASSSGQLTTDTQYF.